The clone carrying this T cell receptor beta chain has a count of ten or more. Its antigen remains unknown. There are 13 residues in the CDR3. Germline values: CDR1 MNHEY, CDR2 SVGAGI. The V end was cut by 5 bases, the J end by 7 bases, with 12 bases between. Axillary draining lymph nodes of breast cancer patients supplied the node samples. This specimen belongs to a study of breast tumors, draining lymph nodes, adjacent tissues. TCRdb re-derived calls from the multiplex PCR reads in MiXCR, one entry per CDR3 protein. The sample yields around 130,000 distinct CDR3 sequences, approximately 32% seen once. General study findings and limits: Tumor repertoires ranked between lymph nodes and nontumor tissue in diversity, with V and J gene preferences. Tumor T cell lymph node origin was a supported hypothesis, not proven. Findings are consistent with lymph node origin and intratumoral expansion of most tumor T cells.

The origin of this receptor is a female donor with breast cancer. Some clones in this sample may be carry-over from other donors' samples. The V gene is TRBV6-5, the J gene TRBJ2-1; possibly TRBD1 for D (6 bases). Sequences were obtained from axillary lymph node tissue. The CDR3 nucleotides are TGTGCCAGCAGTACACAGGGTCGGAATGAGCAGTTCTTC. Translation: CASSTQGRNEQFF.